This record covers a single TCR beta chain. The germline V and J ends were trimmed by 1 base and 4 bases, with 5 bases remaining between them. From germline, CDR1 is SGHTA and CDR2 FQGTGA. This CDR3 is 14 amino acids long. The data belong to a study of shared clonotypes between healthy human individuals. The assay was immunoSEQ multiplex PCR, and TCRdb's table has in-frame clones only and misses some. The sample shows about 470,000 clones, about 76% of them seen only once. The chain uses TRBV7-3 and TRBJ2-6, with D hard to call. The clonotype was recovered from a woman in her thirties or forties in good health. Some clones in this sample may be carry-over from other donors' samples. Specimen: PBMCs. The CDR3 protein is CASSLNAGANVLTF. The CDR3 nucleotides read TGTGCCAGCAGCTTAAACGCAGGGGCCAACGTCCTGACTTTC.